This record concerns one TCR beta chain sequence. This sample was included in a study of T cells in Graves' hyperthyroidism and ophthalmopathy. Authors of the study amplified TCR beta CDR3 regions from RNA transcripts. The TCR CDR3 was amplified in a first-round RT-PCR using the HTBI primer set. TCRdb re-derived calls from the multiplex PCR reads in MiXCR, one entry per CDR3 protein. In the table there are approximately 520,000 distinct CDR3 sequences, approximately 25% of which are singletons. Germline CDR1 is SQVTM and CDR2 is ANQGSEA. The CDR3 sequence is 15 residues long. Trimming cost V 1 base and J 11 bases, with 23 bases left between them. Under 3 months was the duration of disease in ophthalmopathy patients, who also had a Clinical Activity Score of at least 3 and a NOSPECS grade of at least 4. Fresh 10 ml peripheral blood yielded PBMCs.

What was sequenced was blood. The receptor's source is a woman between 25 and 40 years old with Graves' ophthalmopathy. The chain is built from TRBV29-1 and TRBJ1-1; tentatively, D is TRBD1 (6 bases). The CDR3 here is CSVEGFGTSAPYAFF. In nucleotides, the CDR3 is TGCAGCGTTGAAGGTTTTGGGACATCCGCCCCGTACGCTTTCTTT.